Following are 23 T cell receptor beta chains from one sample sequenced in a study of T cells after yellow fever vaccination. TCRdb reprocessed the 5' RACE reads with MiXCR, giving one entry per CDR3 protein. This table holds a few hundred thousand distinct CDR3 sequences, 6.9% found once. The sample consisted of CD4+ T cells sorted from PBMCs, taken 15 days after the yellow fever booster vaccination. The receptors originated from a man aged 30 to 39 who received the YFV17D yellow fever vaccine.

The chain uses TRBV10-1 and TRBJ2-5, with 7 bases identical to TRBD1. CDR1 and CDR2 from the germline V gene are WNHNN and SYGVQD (reference sequence). The CDR3 totals 14 residues. Trimming cost V 3 bases and J 5 bases; bases outside gene matches: 6. Here the CDR3 reads CASSEGGGRETQYF. CDR3 sequence (DNA): TGCGCCAGCAGTGAAGGGGGCGGCCGGGAGACCCAGTACTTC.

The chain joins TRBV10-3 to TRBJ2-5; 7 nucleotides agree with TRBD1. Germline CDR1 is ENHRY and CDR2 is SYGVKD. The J segment lost 2 bases and the V segment lost 1 base, leaving 4 bases of the junction unmatched. The CDR3 is made up of 15 amino acids. The CDR3 spells CAISEYRGRQETQYF. The CDR3, as DNA: TGTGCCATCAGTGAGTACAGGGGACGACAAGAGACCCAGTACTTC.

This clonotype was found many times. The chain is built from TRBV6-5 and TRBJ2-2; no clear D. The V and J ends lost 2 bases and 4 bases respectively, with 2 bases between them. This CDR3 has 12 amino acids. Germline loops: CDR1 MNHEY, CDR2 SVGAGI. The CDR3 is CASSYTTGELFF. DNA of the CDR3: TGTGCCAGCAGTTACACCACCGGGGAGCTGTTTTTT.

The chain is built from TRBV5-1 and TRBJ2-1; TRBD2 is a possible D gene (6 bases). In germline, CDR1 is SGHRS, CDR2 YFSETQ. Between the trimmed V and J ends, which lost 5 bases and 12 bases, there was a span of 24 bases. The CDR3 has 15 residues. Here the CDR3 DNA reads TGCGCCAGCAGACCTGCGGGAACACGTAATTTTGGGCAGTTCTTC. Its translation is CASRPAGTRNFGQFF.

V gene TRBV4-3 combines with J gene TRBJ1-5; no clear D. The V and J ends lost 0 bases and 7 bases respectively, with 13 bases between them. Germline assignment: CDR1 LGHNA and CDR2 YSLEER. The CDR3 sequence is 15 residues long. CDR3 protein: CASSQDFGVAQPQHF. CDR3 nucleotide sequence: TGCGCCAGCAGCCAAGATTTCGGGGTCGCGCAGCCCCAGCATTTT.

This chain uses TRBV20-1 with TRBJ2-1, with 9 bases that match TRBD2. The CDR3 sequence is 15 residues long. V shed 3 bases and J 0 bases; nucleotides not matched to a gene: 3. The germline V gene has CDR1 DFQATT and CDR2 SNEGSKA (reference sequence). CDR3 nucleotides: TGCAGTGCTAGTCTAGCGGGGAGCTCCTACAATGAGCAGTTCTTC. This gives the protein CSASLAGSSYNEQFF.

This clonotype was found many times. The rearrangement joins TRBV28 to TRBJ2-7, with TRBD2 matching 11 bases. The ends lost 5 bases at V and 6 bases at J; junction bases unmatched: 27. Germline V CDR1 and CDR2: MDHEN, SYDVKM. CDR3 length: 21 amino acids. The CDR3 reads CASSIRPEVLMELAGVTEQYF. DNA for the CDR3: TGTGCCAGCAGTATCCGGCCCGAGGTACTTATGGAACTAGCGGGAGTTACCGAGCAGTACTTC.

The table lists this clonotype with a few counts. The chain joins TRBV18 to TRBJ1-2; 8 bases are a match to TRBD1. The CDR3 has 15 residues. Germline V gene data show CDR1 as KGHSH and CDR2 as LQKENI. The V gene end was trimmed by 0 bases and the J gene end by 6 bases; junction bases not matched to a gene: 6. The chain's CDR3 is CASSPPVTGGHGYTF. In DNA form, the CDR3 reads TGTGCCAGCTCACCACCGGTTACAGGGGGGCATGGCTACACCTTC.

Many counts were recorded for this clonotype. This chain joins TRBV7-2 and TRBJ2-3; unclear D gene. Trimming removed 5 bases from V and 4 bases from J, with 13 bases in between. Looked up from germline, CDR1 is SGHTA and CDR2 is FQGNSA. The CDR3 consists of 14 residues. The CDR3: CASSRVVVADTQYF. In DNA, the CDR3 is TGTGCCAGCAGCAGAGTTGTAGTGGCAGATACGCAGTATTTT.

This clonotype was recorded a few times. This chain uses TRBV4-2 with TRBJ2-5; D is ambiguous. Germline CDR1 reads LGHNA; CDR2 reads YNFKEQ. V shed 1 base and J shed 5 bases, with 11 bases lying between them. The CDR3 extends over 14 amino acids. The CDR3 DNA sequence: TGTGCCAGCAGCCAAGCACCTTGGGTGGAGACCCAGTACTTC. Translation gives CASSQAPWVETQYF.

The sample holds many counts of this clonotype. The chain has TRBV7-3 and TRBJ2-1; unclear D gene. V was pared by 1 base and J by 5 bases, with 6 bases between. The CDR3 sequence is 13 residues long. Germline loops: CDR1 SGHTA, CDR2 FQGTGA. The CDR3 DNA reads TGTGCCAGCAGCTTAAGCCGTGACAATGAGCAGTTCTTC. Encoded protein: CASSLSRDNEQFF.

Only a few counts were recorded for this clonotype. The rearrangement links TRBV5-1 to TRBJ2-3, with D possibly being TRBD2 (6 bases). The CDR3 length is 14 residues. V lost 6 bases, J lost 5 bases, and 16 bases lay in between. CDR1 is SGHRS, CDR2 YFSETQ, per germline. DNA for the CDR3: TGCGCCAGCACACCCGGCGGGGTCGGAGATACGCAGTATTTT. This codes for CASTPGGVGDTQYF.

This clonotype was seen many times. This chain joins TRBV4-3 and TRBJ2-7; 10 bases align to TRBD2. V trimming: 2 bases; J trimming: 5 bases; junction bases outside the gene matches: 3. The CDR3 is made up of 14 amino acids. Per the germline V gene, CDR1 is LGHNA and CDR2 is YSLEER. Here the CDR3 DNA reads TGCGCCAGCAGCCAAACTAGCGGGAACCACGAGCAGTACTTC. As protein: CASSQTSGNHEQYF.

There are a few counts of this clonotype. The chain carries TRBV7-8 and TRBJ2-7, with 7 positions matching TRBD2. Germline values: CDR1 SGHVS, CDR2 FQNEAQ. V lost 5 bases and J lost 6; bases outside the gene matches: 16. CDR3 length: 16 amino acids. CDR3 region: CASSVGGRDVAIEQYF. CDR3 coding DNA: TGTGCCAGCAGCGTGGGGGGGAGGGACGTAGCTATCGAGCAGTACTTC.

The chain links TRBV7-3 to TRBJ2-3, with D perhaps TRBD1 (6 bases). Per germline, CDR1 SGHTA and CDR2 FQGTGA. Trimming removed 4 bases at V and 6 bases at J, with 14 bases between. The CDR3 consists of 14 residues. CDR3 sequence reads: CASSWGPQGDTQYF. The CDR3 DNA is TGTGCCAGCAGCTGGGGTCCCCAGGGGGATACGCAGTATTTT.

This sequence joins TRBV5-1 and TRBJ1-2; no clear D. The CDR3 has 15 residues. CDR1 SGHRS and CDR2 YFSETQ come from the germline V gene. With 4 bases removed from V and 4 bases from J, the gap between germline ends came to 17 bases. The CDR3 spells CASSSAGPTSYGYTF. In DNA, the CDR3 is TGCGCCAGCAGCAGCGCCGGGCCGACATCCTATGGCTACACCTTC.

In its sample, this clonotype was seen many times. The genes are TRBV5-6 and TRBJ1-3; D may be TRBD1 (6 bases). V shed 4 bases and J shed 0 bases, with 11 bases lying between them. The CDR3 is 15 residues long. The germline V gene has CDR1 SGHDT and CDR2 YYEEEE. DNA for the CDR3: TGTGCCAGCAGCCCGAAGACAGGCTCTGGAAACACCATATATTTT. This sequence encodes CASSPKTGSGNTIYF.

J is TRBJ2-1 and V is TRBV12-3 or TRBV12-4; 8 bases are shared with TRBD1. This CDR3 contains 14 residues. J lost 8 bases, V lost 7 bases, and 10 bases had no gene match. The CDR3 DNA follows: TGTGCCAGCACCCCGGGACAGGATAACTATGAGCAGTTCTTC. Translation gives CASTPGQDNYEQFF.

This clonotype was picked up a small number of times. V usage is TRBV19 and J usage is TRBJ2-4; possibly TRBD2 for D (5 bases). The CDR3 loop spans 13 amino acids. Trimming pared 4 bases from V and 6 bases from J, leaving 10 bases between. Germline CDR1 reads LNHDA; CDR2 reads SQIVND (reference sequence). CDR3 residues: CASSTRDLNIQYF. The CDR3 DNA sequence: TGTGCCAGTAGTACCCGGGATTTAAACATTCAGTACTTC.

This clonotype was seen at least ten times. The chain is built from TRBV5-1 and TRBJ2-1, with 8 bases that match TRBD1. V trimming: 2 bases; J trimming: 0 bases; junction bases outside the gene matches: 1. The CDR3 is 15 residues long. Per germline, CDR1 SGHRS and CDR2 YFSETQ. CDR3: CASSFGQGSYNEQFF. The CDR3, as DNA: TGCGCCAGCAGCTTCGGACAGGGCTCCTACAATGAGCAGTTCTTC.

The V call is TRBV7-2, the J call TRBJ2-3, with D perhaps TRBD1 or TRBD2 (5 bases each). This CDR3 is built from 15 residues. V was shortened by 5 bases and J by 0 bases, with 12 bases between the two germline ends. Per the germline V gene, CDR1 is SGHTA and CDR2 is FQGNSA. In DNA form, the CDR3 reads TGTGCCAGCAGCCCCGGGACCCCAAGCACAGATACGCAGTATTTT. As protein: CASSPGTPSTDTQYF.

The chain is built from TRBV20-1 and TRBJ2-1; perhaps TRBD1 as D (6 bases). Trimming removed 5 bases from V and 5 bases from J, with 13 bases in between. In germline, CDR1 is DFQATT, CDR2 SNEGSKA (reference sequence). The CDR3 totals 13 residues. Written as DNA, the CDR3 is TGCAGTGCTGCTCCCCGACAGGACAATGAGCAGTTCTTC. Amino acids: CSAAPRQDNEQFF.

The table lists this clonotype with a few counts. The gene calls are TRBV27 and TRBJ1-6; D might be TRBD1 (6 bases). The length of the CDR3 is 18 residues. The V and J ends lost 7 bases and 6 bases respectively, with 25 bases between them. Per germline, CDR1 MNHEY and CDR2 SMNVEV (reference sequence). This CDR3 reads CASTRIQGAPLLNSPLHF. The CDR3 DNA is TGTGCCAGCACCCGTATACAGGGCGCGCCTCTCCTTAATTCACCCCTCCACTTT.